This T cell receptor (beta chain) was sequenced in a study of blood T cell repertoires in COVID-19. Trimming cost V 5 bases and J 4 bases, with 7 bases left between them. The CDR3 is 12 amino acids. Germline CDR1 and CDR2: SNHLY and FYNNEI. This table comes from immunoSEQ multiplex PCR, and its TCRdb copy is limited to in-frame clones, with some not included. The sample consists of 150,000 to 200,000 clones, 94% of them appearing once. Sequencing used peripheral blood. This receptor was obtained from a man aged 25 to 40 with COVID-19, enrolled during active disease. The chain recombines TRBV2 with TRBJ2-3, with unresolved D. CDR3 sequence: CASSSSADTQYF. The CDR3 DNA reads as TGTGCCAGCAGTTCTTCCGCAGATACGCAGTATTTT.